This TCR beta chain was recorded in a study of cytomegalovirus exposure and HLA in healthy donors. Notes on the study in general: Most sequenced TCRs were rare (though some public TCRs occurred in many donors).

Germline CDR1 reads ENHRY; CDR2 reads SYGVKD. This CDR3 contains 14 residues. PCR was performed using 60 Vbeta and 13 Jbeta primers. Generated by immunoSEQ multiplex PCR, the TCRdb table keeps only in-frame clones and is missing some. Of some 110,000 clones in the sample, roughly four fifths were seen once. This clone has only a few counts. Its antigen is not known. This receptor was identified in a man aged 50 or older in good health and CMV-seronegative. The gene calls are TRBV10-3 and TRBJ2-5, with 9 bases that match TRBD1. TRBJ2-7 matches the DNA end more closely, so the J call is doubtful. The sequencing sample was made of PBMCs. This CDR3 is CAISPDRGTYEQYF. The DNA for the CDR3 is TGTGCCATCAGCCCGGACAGGGGAACCTACGAGCAGTACTTC.